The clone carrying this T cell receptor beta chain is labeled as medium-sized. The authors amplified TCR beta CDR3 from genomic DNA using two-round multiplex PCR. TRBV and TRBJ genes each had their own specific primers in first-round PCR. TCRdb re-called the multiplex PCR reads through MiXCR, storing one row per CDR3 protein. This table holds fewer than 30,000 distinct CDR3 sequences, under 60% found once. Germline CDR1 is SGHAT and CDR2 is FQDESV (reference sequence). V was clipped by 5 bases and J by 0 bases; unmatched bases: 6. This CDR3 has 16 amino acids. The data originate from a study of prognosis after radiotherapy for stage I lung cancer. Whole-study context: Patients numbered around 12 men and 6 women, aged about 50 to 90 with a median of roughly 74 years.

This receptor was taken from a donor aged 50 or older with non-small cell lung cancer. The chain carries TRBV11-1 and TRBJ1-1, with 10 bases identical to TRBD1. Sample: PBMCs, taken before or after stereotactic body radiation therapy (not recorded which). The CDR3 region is CASSLRQGALNTEAFF. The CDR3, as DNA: TGTGCCAGCAGCCTAAGACAGGGGGCCCTGAACACTGAAGCTTTCTTT.